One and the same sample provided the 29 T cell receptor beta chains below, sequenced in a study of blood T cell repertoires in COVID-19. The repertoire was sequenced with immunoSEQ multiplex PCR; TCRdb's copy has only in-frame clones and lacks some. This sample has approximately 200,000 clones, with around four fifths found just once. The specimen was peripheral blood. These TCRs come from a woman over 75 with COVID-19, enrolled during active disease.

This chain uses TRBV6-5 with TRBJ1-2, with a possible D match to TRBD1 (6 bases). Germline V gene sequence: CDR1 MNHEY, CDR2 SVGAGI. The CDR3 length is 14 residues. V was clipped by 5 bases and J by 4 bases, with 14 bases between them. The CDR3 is CASSKTGSSYGYTF. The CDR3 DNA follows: TGTGCCAGCAGTAAAACAGGGTCGAGCTATGGCTACACCTTC.

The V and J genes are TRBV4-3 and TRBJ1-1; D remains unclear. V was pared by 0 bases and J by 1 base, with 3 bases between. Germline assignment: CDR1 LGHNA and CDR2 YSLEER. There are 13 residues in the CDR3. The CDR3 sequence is CASSQEQNTEAFF. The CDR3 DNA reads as TGCGCCAGCAGCCAAGAACAGAACACTGAAGCTTTCTTT.

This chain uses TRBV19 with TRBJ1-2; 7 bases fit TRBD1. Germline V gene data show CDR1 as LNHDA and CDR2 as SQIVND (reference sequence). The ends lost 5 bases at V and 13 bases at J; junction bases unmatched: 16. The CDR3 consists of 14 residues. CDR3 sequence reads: CASSPRDSNAKCTF. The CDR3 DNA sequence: TGTGCCAGTAGTCCCCGGGACAGTAACGCCAAGTGCACCTTC.

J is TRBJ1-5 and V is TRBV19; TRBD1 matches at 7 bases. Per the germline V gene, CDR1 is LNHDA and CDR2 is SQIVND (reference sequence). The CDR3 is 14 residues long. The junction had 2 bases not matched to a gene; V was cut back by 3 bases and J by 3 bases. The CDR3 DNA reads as TGTGCCAGTAGTATCGGACAGGTCAATCAGCCCCAGCATTTT. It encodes CASSIGQVNQPQHF.

The CDR3, as DNA: TGTGCCAGCAGCTGGCGGGGGGCCAAAGAGGATGAGCAGTTCTTC. Protein sequence: CASSWRGAKEDEQFF. The chain links TRBV5-5 to TRBJ2-1; 8 bases match TRBD2. CDR1 and CDR2 (germline): SGHKS, YYEKEE (reference sequence). The CDR3 totals 15 residues. Trimming took 3 bases from V and 8 from J; bases not matched to a gene: 10.

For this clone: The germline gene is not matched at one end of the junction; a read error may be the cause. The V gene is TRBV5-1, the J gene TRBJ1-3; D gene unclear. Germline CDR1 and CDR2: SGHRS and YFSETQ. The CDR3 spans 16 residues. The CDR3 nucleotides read TGCGCCAGCAGTTTGGCAGGCTACCTCTCTGGAAACACCATATATTTT. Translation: CASSLAGYLSGNTIYF.

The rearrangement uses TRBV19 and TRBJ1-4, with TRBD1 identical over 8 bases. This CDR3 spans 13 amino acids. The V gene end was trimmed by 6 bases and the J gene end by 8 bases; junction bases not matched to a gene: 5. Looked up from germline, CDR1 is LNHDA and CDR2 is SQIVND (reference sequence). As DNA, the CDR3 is TGTGCCAGTAGAATGACAGGGGCCGAAAAACTGTTTTTT. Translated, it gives CASRMTGAEKLFF.

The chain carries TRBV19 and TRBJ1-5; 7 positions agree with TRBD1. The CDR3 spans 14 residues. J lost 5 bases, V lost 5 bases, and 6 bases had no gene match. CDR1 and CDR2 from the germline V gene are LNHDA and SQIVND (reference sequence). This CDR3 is CASSLWTGDQPQHF. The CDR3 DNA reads TGTGCCAGTAGTCTATGGACAGGCGATCAGCCCCAGCATTTT.

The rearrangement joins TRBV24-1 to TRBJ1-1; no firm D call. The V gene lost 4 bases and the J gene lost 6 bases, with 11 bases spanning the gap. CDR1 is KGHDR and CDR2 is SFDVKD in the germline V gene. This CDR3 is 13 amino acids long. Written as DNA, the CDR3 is TGTGCCACCAGTGAAGCGACTGGAGCTGAAGCTTTCTTT. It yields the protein CATSEATGAEAFF.

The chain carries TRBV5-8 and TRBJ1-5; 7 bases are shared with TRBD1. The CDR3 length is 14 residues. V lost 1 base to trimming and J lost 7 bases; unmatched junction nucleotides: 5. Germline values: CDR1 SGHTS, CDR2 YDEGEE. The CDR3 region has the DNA TGTGCCAGCAGCTTGAGGGGGCCACTGCAGCCCCAGCATTTT. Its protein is CASSLRGPLQPQHF.

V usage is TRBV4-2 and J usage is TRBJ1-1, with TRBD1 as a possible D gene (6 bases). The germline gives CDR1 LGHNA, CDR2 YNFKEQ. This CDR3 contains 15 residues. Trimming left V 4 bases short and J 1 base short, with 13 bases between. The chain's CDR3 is CASSRTVAGNTEAFF. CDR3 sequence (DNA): TGTGCCAGCAGCCGGACAGTGGCTGGGAACACTGAAGCTTTCTTT.

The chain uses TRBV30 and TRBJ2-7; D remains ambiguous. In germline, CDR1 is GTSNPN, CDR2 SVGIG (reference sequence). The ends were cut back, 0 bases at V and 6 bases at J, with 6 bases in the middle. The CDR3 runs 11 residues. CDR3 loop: CAWSVHSEQYV. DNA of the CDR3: TGTGCCTGGAGTGTACATTCCGAGCAGTACGTC.

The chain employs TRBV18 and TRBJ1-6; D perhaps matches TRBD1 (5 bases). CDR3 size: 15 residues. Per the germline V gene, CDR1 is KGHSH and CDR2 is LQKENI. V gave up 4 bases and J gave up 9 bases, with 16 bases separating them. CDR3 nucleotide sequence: TGTGCCAGCTCACTTCAGCCAGGGTCCCCTTCACCCCTCCACTTT. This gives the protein CASSLQPGSPSPLHF. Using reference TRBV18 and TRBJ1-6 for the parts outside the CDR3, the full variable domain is NAGVMQNPRHLVRRRGQEARLRCSPMKGHSHVYWYRQLPEEGLKFMVYLQKENIIDESGMPKERFSAEFPKEGPSILRIQQVVRGDSAAYFCASSLQPGSPSPLHFGNGTRLTVT.

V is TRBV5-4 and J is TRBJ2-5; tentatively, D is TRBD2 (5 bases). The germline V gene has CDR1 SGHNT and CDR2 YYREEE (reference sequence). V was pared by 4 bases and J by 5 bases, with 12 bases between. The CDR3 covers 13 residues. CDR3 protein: CASSRAGGETQYF. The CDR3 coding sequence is TGTGCCAGCAGCCGGGCGGGTGGCGAGACCCAGTACTTC. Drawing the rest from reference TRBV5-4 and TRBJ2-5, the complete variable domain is ETGVTQSPTHLIKTRGQQVTLRCSSQSGHNTVSWYQQALGQGPQFIFQYYREEENGRGNFPPRFSGLQFPNYSSELNVNALELDDSALYLCASSRAGGETQYFGPGTRLLVL.

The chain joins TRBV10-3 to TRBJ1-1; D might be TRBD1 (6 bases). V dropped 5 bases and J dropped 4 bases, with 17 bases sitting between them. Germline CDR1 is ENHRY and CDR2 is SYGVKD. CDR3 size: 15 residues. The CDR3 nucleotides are TGTGCCATCAGTCTAGGGGGGGGGCTTAGCACTGAAGCTTTCTTT. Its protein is CAISLGGGLSTEAFF.

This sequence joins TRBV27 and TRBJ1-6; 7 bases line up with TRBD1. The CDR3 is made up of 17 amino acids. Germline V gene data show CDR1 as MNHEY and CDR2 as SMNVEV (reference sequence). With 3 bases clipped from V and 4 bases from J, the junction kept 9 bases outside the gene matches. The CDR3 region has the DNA TGTGCCAGCAGTTTCCGACAGGGATCTACATATAATTCACCCCTCCACTTT. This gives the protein CASSFRQGSTYNSPLHF.

CDR3 region: CASSPGTVQPQHF. The DNA of the CDR3 is TGTGCCAGCAGCCCCGGGACAGTTCAGCCCCAGCATTTT. This rearrangement joins TRBV12-3 or TRBV12-4 to TRBJ1-5, with 7 bases that match TRBD1. The V and J ends lost 6 bases and 6 bases, in that order; junction bases with no gene match: 5. This CDR3 comprises 13 residues.

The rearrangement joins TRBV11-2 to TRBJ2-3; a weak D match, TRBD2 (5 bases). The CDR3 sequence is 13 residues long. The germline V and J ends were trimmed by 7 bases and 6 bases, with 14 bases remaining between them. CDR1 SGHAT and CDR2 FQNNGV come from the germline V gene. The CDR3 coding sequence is TGTGCCAGCATAAGCGGTACCCGGGATACGCAGTATTTT. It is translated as CASISGTRDTQYF.

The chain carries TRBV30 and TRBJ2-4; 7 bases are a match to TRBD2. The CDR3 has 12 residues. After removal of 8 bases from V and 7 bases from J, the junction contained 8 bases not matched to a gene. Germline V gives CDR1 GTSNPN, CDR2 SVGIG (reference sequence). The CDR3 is CAGCTSVNIQYF. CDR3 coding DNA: TGTGCCGGTTGTACTAGCGTGAACATTCAGTACTTC.

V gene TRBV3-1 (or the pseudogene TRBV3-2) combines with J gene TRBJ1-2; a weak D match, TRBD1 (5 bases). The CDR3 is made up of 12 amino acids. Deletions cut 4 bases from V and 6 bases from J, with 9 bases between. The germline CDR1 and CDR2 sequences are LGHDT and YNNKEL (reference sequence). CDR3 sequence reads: CASSLEGHGYTF. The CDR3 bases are TGTGCCAGCAGCCTAGAGGGGCATGGCTACACCTTC.

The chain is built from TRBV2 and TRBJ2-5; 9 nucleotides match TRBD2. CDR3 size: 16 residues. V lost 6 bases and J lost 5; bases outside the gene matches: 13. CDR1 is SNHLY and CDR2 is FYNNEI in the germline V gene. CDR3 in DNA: TGTGCCAGCAGCGTTCACGGCGGGGGGGCCGTTGAGACCCAGTACTTC. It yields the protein CASSVHGGGAVETQYF.

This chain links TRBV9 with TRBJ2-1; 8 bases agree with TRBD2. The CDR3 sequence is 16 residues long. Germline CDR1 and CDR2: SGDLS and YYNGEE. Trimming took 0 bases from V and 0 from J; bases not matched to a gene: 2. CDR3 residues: CASSVGGTSSYNEQFF. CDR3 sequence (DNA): TGTGCCAGCAGCGTAGGAGGGACTAGCTCCTACAATGAGCAGTTCTTC.

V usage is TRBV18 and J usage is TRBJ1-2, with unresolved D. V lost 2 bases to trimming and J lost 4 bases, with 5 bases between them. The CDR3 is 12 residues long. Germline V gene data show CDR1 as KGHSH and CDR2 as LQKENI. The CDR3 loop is CASSPGPYGYTF. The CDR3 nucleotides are TGTGCCAGCTCACCAGGGCCCTATGGCTACACCTTC.

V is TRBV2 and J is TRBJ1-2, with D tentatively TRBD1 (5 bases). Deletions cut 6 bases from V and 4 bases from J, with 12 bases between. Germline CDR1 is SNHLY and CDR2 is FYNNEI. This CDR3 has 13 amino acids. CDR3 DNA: TGTGCCAGCAGCGCGGACATGGGCTATGGCTACACCTTC. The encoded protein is CASSADMGYGYTF.

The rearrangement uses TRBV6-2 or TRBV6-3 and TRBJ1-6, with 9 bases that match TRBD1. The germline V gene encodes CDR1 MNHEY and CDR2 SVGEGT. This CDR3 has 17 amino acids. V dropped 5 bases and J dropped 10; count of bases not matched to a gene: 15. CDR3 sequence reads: CASSDPGQGRGGSPLHF. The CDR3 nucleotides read TGTGCCAGCAGTGACCCGGGACAGGGACGGGGAGGATCACCCCTCCACTTT.

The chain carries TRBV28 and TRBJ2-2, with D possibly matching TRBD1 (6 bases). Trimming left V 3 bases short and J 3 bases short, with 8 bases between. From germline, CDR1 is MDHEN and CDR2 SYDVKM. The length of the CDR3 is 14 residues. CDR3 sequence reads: CASSFTGYTGELFF. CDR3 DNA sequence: TGTGCCAGCAGTTTCACAGGGTACACCGGGGAGCTGTTTTTT.

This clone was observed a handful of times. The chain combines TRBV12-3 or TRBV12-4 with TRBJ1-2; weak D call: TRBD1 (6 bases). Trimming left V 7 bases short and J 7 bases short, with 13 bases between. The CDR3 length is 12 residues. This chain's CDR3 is CASTITGFGYTF. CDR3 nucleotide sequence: TGTGCCAGCACCATTACAGGGTTTGGCTACACCTTC.

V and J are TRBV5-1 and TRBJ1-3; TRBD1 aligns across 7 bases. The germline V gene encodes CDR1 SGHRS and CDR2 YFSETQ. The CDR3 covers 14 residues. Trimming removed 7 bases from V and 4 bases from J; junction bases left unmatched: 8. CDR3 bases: TGCGCCAGCGGGCAAGGGGGCGCAGGAAACACCATATATTTT. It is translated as CASGQGGAGNTIYF.

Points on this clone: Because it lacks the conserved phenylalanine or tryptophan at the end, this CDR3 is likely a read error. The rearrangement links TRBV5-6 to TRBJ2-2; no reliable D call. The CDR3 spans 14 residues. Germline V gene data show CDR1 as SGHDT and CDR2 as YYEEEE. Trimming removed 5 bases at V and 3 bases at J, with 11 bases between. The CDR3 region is CASSVGSDTGELFS. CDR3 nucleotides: TGTGCCAGCAGTGTTGGCTCAGACACCGGGGAGCTGTTTTCT.